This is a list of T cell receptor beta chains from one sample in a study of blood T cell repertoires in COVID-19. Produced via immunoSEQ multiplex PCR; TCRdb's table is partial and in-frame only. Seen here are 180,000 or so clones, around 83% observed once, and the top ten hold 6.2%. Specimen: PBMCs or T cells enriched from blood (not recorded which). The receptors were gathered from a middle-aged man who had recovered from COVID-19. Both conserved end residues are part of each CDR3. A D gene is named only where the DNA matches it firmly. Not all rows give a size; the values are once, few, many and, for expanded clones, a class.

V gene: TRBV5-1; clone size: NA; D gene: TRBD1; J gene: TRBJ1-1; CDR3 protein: CASSLGLTGILSEAFF; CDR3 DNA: TGCGCCAGCAGCTTGGGGTTGACAGGGATTCTATCTGAAGCTTTCTTT
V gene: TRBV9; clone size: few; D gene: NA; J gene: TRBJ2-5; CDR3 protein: CASSVGLGLVETQYF; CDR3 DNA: TGTGCCAGCAGCGTAGGTCTAGGTTTAGTTGAGACCCAGTACTTC
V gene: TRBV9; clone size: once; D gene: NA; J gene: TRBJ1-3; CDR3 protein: CASSFRDSKNTIYF; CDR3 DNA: TGTGCCAGCAGCTTCCGGGACTCAAAAAACACCATATATTTT
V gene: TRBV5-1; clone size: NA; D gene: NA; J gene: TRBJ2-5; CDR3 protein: CASTRRGETQYF; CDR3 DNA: TGCGCCAGCACCCGCCGAGGAGAGACCCAGTACTTC
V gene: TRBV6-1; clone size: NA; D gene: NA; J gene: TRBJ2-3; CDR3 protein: CASSENQITQYF; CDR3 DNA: TGTGCCAGCAGTGAAAATCAGATTACGCAGTATTTT
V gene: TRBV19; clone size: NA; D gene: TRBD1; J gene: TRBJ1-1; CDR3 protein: CASSTQGGSEAFF; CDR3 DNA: TGTGCCAGTAGTACACAGGGGGGGTCTGAAGCTTTCTTT
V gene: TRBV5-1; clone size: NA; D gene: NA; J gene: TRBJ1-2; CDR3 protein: CASKGAGYTF; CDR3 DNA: TGCGCCAGCAAGGGAGCTGGCTACACCTTC
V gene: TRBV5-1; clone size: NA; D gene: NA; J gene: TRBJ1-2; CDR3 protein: CASSLEARGNNYGYTF; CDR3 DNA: TGCGCCAGCAGCTTGGAGGCCCGCGGCAATAACTATGGCTACACCTTC
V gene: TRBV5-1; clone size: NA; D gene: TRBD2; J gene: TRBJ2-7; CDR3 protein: CASSLVASGSSYEQYF; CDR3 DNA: TGCGCCAGCAGCTTGGTCGCTAGCGGGAGCTCCTACGAGCAGTACTTC
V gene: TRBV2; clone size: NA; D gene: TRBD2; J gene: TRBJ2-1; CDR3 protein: CASRAGTSGSGKGYNEQFF; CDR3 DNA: TGTGCCAGCAGAGCCGGGACTAGCGGGAGTGGAAAGGGCTACAATGAGCAGTTCTTC
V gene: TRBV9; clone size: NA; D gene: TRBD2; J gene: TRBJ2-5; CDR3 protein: CASSVGGMETQYF; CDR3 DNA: TGTGCCAGCAGCGTCGGGGGGATGGAGACCCAGTACTTC
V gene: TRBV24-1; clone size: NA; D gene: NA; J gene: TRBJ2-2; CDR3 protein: CATSDPTGEAGRNTGELFF; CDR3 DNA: TGTGCCACCAGTGATCCGACGGGGGAGGCAGGGAGGAACACCGGGGAGCTGTTTTTT
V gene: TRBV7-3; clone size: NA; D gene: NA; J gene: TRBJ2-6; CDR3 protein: CASSRGGSGANVLTF; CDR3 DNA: TGTGCCAGCAGCCGAGGTGGGTCTGGGGCCAACGTCCTGACTTTC
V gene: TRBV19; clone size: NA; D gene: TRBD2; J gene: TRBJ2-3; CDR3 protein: CASKRKNSGIDADTQYF; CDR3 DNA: TGTGCCAGTAAACGAAAGAACAGCGGGATTGATGCAGATACGCAGTATTTT
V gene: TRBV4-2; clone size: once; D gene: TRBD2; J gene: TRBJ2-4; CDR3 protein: CASSQEQGGGLLSLAKNIQYF; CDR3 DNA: TGTGCCAGCAGCCAAGAACAGGGCGGGGGGCTCTTATCTCTAGCCAAAAACATTCAGTACTTC
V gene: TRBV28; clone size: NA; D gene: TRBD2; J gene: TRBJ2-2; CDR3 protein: CASSFPGLAGGTGELFF; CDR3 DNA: TGTGCCAGCAGTTTCCCCGGTCTAGCGGGAGGGACCGGGGAGCTGTTTTTT
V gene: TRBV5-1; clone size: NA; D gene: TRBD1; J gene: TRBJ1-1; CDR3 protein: CASDPGQGRGEAFF; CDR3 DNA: TGCGCCAGCGACCCCGGACAGGGAAGGGGGGAAGCTTTCTTT
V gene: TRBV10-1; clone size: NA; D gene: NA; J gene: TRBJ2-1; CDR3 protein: CASSGRGAYNEQFF; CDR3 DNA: TGCGCCAGCAGTGGACGCGGGGCCTACAATGAGCAGTTCTTC
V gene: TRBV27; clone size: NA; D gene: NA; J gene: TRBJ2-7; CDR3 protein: CASSDSYPHEQYF; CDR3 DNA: TGTGCCAGTTCGGACTCCTATCCCCACGAGCAGTACTTC
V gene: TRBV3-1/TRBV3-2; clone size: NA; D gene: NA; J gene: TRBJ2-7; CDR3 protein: CASSPNRREQYF; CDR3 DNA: TGTGCCAGCAGCCCGAATCGGAGGGAGCAGTACTTC
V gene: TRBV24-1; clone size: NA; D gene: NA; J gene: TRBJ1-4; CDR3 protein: CATSDPTGPTNEKLFF; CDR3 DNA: TGTGCCACCAGTGATCCCACAGGGCCAACTAATGAAAAACTGTTTTTT
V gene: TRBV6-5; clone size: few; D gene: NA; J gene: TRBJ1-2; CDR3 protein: CASTPSTNSNYGYTF; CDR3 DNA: TGTGCCAGCACACCTTCGACAAACTCTAACTATGGCTACACCTTC
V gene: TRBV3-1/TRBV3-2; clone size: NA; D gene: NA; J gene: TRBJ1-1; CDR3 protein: CASSLVRGTEAFF; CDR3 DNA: TGTGCCAGCAGCCTCGTTCGGGGCACTGAAGCTTTCTTT
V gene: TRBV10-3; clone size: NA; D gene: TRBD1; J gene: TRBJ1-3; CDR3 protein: CASQGASGNTIYF; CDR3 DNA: TGTGCCAGCCAGGGGGCTTCTGGAAACACCATATATTTT
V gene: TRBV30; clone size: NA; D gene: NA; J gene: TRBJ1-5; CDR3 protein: CAWSFNREQPQHF; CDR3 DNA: TGTGCCTGGAGTTTTAACAGGGAACAGCCCCAGCATTTT
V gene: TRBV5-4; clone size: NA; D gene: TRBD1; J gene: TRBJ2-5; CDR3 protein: CASSGKTGARETQYF; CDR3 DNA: TGTGCCAGCAGCGGGAAGACAGGGGCTCGAGAGACCCAGTACTTC
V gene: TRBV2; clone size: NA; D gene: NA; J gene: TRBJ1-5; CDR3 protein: CASSHGLTPKDQPQHF; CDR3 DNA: TGTGCCAGCAGTCACGGTCTAACCCCTAAAGATCAGCCCCAGCATTTT
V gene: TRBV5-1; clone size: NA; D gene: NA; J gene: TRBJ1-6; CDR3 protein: CASSQGAGSGVDLHF; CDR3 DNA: TGCGCCAGCAGCCAAGGGGCCGGATCTGGGGTCGATCTCCACTTT
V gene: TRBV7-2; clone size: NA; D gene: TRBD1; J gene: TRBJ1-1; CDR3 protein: CASSDTGVKYTEAFF; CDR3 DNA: TGTGCCAGCAGCGATACAGGGGTGAAGTACACTGAAGCTTTCTTT
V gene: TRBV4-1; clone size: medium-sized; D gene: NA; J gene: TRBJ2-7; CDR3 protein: CASSQESGSSYEQYF; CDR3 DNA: TGCGCCAGCAGCCAAGAAAGCGGAAGCTCCTACGAGCAGTACTTC
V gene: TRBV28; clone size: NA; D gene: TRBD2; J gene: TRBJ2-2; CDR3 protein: CASRGLAGNTGELFF; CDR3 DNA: TGTGCCAGCAGAGGACTAGCGGGGAACACCGGGGAGCTGTTTTTT
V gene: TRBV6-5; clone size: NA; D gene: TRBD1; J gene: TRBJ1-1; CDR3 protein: CASSYQGTVNTEAFF; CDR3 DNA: TGTGCCAGCAGTTACCAAGGGACAGTCAACACTGAAGCTTTCTTT
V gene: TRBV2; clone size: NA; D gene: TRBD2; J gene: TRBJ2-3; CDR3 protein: CASSLAGGLSTDTQYF; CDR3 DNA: TGTGCCAGCAGCTTAGCGGGGGGCCTCAGCACAGATACGCAGTATTTT
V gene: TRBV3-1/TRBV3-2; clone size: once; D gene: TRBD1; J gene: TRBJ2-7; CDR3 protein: CASSPTGVTYEQYF; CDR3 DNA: TGTGCCAGCAGCCCGACAGGGGTCACCTACGAGCAGTACTTC
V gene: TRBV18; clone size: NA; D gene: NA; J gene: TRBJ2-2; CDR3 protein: CASSPPRDRMRDGELFF; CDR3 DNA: TGTGCCAGCTCACCACCGCGGGACAGAATGAGGGACGGGGAGCTGTTTTTT
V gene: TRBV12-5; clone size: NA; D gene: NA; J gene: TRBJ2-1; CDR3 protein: CASGLVVTISYNEQFF; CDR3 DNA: TGTGCTAGTGGTTTGGTAGTGACTATCTCTTACAATGAGCAGTTCTTC
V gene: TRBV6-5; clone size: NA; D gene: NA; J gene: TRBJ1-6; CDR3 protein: CAVSPWSSYNSPLHF; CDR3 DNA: TGTGCCGTATCCCCATGGAGCTCCTATAATTCACCCCTCCACTTT
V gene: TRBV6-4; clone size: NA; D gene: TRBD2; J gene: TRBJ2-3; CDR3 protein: CASSDGGGGADTQYF; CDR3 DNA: TGTGCCAGCAGTGATGGCGGCGGGGGGGCAGATACGCAGTATTTT
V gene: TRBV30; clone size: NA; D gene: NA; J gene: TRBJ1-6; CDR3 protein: CAWRRGSFGNSPLHF; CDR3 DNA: TGTGCCTGGAGAAGGGGGAGTTTCGGAAATTCACCCCTCCACTTT
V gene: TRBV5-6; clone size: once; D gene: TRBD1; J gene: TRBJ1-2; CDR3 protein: CASSFPGQGTANYGYTF; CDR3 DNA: TGTGCCAGCAGCTTCCCGGGACAGGGCACAGCTAACTATGGCTACACCTTC
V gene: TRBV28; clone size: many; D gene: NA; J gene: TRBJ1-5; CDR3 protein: CASSTYRSQPQHF; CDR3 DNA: TGTGCCAGCAGTACGTACAGATCCCAGCCCCAGCATTTT
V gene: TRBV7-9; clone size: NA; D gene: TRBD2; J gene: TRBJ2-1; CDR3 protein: CASSLRLAGGDNEQFF; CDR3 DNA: TGTGCCAGCAGCCTACGACTAGCGGGAGGGGACAATGAGCAGTTCTTC
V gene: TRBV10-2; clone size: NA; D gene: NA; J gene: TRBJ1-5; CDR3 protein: CASSPDEGQPQHF; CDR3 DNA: TGCGCCAGCAGTCCTGACGAGGGTCAGCCCCAGCATTTT
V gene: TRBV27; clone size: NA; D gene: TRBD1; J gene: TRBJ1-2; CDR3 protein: CASSLQGQGAQGYTF; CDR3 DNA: TGTGCCAGCAGTTTGCAGGGACAGGGGGCGCAAGGCTACACCTTC
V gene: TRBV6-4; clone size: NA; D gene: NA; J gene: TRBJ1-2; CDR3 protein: CASRESDGGGYGYTF; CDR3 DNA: TGTGCCAGCAGGGAATCGGACGGCGGGGGGTATGGCTACACCTTC
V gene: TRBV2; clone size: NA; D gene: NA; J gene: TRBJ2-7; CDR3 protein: CASRGSDFPYEQYF; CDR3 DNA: TGTGCCAGCCGGGGTTCGGACTTCCCCTACGAGCAGTACTTC
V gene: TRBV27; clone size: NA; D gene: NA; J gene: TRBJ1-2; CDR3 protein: CASSLGRGFGYTF; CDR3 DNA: TGTGCCAGCAGTTTAGGCAGGGGATTCGGCTACACCTTC
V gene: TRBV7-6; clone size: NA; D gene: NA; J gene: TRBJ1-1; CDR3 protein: CASSLEPGMNTEAFF; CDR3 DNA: TGTGCCAGCAGCTTAGAGCCGGGTATGAACACTGAAGCTTTCTTT
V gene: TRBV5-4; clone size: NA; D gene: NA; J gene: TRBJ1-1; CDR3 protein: CASSLGHLNTEAFF; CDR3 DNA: TGTGCCAGCAGCTTGGGACACCTGAACACTGAAGCTTTCTTT
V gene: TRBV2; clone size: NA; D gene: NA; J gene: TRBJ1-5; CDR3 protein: CASSPSPGTGGVGNQPQHF; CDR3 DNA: TGTGCCAGCAGCCCGAGTCCGGGGACCGGGGGAGTTGGCAATCAGCCCCAGCATTTT
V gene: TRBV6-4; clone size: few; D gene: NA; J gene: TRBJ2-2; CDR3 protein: CASSEQGTGELFF; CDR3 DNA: TGTGCCAGCAGTGAACAGGGCACCGGGGAGCTGTTTTTT
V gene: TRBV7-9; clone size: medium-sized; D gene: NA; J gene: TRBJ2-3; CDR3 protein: CASSFDMAGTDTQYF; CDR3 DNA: TGTGCCAGCAGCTTTGATATGGCGGGAACAGATACGCAGTATTTT
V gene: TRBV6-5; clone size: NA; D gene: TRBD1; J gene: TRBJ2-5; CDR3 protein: CASGRTGRIETQYF; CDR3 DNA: TGTGCCAGCGGCAGGACAGGGAGGATTGAGACCCAGTACTTC
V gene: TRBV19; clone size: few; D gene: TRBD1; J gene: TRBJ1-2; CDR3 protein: CASRQGVNYGYTF; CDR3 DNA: TGTGCCAGTAGACAGGGGGTAAACTATGGCTACACCTTC
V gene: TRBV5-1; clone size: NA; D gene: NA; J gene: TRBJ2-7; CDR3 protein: CASSLTGVYEQYF; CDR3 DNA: TGCGCCAGCAGCTTGACGGGGGTCTACGAGCAGTACTTC
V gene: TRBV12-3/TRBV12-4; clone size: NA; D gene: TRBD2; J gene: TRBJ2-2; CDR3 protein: CASSETSAGELFF; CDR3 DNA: TGTGCCAGCAGCGAAACTAGCGCCGGGGAGCTGTTTTTT
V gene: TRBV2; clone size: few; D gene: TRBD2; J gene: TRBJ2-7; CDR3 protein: CASYNRGGLYEQYF; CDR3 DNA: TGTGCCAGCTATAATCGGGGGGGGCTCTACGAGCAGTACTTC
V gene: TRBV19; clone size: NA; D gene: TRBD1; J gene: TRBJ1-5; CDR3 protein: CASSIGQGYQPQHF; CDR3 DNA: TGTGCCAGTAGTATAGGACAGGGGTATCAGCCCCAGCATTTT